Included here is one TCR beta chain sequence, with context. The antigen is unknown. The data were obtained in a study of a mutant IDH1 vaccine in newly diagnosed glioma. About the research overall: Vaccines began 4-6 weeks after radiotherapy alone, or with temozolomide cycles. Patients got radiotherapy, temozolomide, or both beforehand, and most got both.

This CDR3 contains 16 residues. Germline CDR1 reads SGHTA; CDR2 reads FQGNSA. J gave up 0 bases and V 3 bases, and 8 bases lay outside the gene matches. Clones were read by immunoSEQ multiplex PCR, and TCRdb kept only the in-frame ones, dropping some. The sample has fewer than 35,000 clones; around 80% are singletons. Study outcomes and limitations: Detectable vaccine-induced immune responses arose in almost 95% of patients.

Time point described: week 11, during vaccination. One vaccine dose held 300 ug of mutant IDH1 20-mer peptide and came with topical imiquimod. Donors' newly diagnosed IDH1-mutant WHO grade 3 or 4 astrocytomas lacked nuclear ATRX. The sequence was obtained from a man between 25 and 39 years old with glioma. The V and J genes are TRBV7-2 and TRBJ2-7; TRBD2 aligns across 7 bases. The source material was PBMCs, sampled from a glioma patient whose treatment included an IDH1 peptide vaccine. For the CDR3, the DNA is TGTGCCAGCAGCTTGGAAGCGGGGATTCCCTCCTACGAGCAGTACTTC. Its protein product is CASSLEAGIPSYEQYF.